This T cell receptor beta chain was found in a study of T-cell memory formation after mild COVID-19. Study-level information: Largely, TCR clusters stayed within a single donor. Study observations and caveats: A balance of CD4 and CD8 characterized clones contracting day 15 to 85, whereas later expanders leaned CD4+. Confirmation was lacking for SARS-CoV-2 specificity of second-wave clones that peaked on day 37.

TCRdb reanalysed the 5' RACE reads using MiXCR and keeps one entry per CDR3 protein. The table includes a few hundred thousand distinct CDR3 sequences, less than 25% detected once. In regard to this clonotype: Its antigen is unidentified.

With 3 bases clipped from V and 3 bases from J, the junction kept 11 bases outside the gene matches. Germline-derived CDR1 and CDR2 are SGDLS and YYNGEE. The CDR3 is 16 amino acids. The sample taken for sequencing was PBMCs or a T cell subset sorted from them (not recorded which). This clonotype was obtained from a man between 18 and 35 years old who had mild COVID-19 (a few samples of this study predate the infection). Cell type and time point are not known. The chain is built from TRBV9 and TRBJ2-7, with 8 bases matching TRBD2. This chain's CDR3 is CASSASDGGGNYEQYF. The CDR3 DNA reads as TGTGCCAGCAGCGCCTCTGATGGCGGGGGGAACTACGAGCAGTACTTC. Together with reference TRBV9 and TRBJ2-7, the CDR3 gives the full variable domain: DSGVTQTPKHLITATGQRVTLRCSPRSGDLSVYWYQQSLDQGLQFLIQYYNGEERAKGNILERFSAQQFPDLHSELNLSSLELGDSALYFCASSASDGGGNYEQYFGPGTRLTVT.